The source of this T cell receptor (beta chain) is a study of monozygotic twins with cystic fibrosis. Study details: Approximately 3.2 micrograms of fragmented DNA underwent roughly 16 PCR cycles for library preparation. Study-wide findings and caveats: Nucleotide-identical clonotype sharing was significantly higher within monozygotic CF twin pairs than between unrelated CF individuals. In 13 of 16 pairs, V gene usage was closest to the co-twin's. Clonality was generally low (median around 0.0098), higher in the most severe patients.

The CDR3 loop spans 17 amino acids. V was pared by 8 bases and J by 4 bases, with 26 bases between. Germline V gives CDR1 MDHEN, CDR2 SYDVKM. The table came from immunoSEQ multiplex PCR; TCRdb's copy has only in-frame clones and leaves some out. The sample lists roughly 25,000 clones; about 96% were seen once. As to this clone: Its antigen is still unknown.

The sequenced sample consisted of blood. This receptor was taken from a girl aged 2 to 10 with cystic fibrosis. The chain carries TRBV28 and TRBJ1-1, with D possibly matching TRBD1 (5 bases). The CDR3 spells CASRMGQRRIRGTEAFF. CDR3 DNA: TGTGCCAGCCGAATGGGGCAGAGACGGATCCGGGGCACTGAAGCTTTCTTT.